Below are 23 T cell receptor beta chains sequenced from a single sample in a study of cytomegalovirus exposure and HLA in healthy donors (dated by TCRdb to about 2017). The receptor library was made with the immunoSEQ multiplex PCR assay. TCRdb obtained this table from immuneACCESS and retained in-frame rearrangements with V and J assigned. These tables miss some clones; where compared with another copy, unresolved V genes account for less than half of the shortfall, and the remainder is unexplained. This sample gives 150,000 to 200,000 clones in total; about four fifths of them show up just once. Of the sample, roughly 6.5% is held by the ten largest clones. The sequencing input was PBMCs. The receptors were gathered from a young man in good health and CMV-seropositive.

The sample holds a few counts of this clone. The chain links TRBV12-5 to TRBJ2-2, with D unclear. CDR3 size: 14 residues. V lost 1 base and J lost 1, with 4 bases in between. Germline-derived CDR1 and CDR2 are LGHNT and FRNRAP. CDR3 protein: CASGLAGNTGELFF. The CDR3 DNA is TGTGCTAGTGGTTTGGCAGGGAACACCGGGGAGCTGTTTTTT.

The chain carries TRBV11-1 and TRBJ1-2; 8 bases are shared with TRBD1. Trimming removed 5 bases from V and 6 bases from J; junction bases left unmatched: 11. CDR1 SGHAT and CDR2 FQDESV come from the germline V gene (reference sequence). This CDR3 spans 15 amino acids. CDR3 nucleotides: TGTGCCAGCAGCGCCCGGACAGGGAGAAAAGATGGCTACACCTTC. The encoded protein is CASSARTGRKDGYTF. Filled out from reference TRBV11-1 and TRBJ1-2, the complete variable domain reads EAEVAQSPRYKITEKSQAVAFWCDPISGHATLYWYRQILGQGPELLVQFQDESVVDDSQLPKDRFSAERLKGVDSTLKIQPAELGDSAMYLCASSARTGRKDGYTFGSGTRLTVV.

The chain is built from TRBV6-5 and TRBJ2-7, with 7 bases lining up with TRBD2. The germline gives CDR1 MNHEY, CDR2 SVGAGI. The CDR3 runs 15 residues. The trim removed 0 bases at V and 6 bases at J, leaving 8 bases unmatched. For the CDR3, the DNA is TGTGCCAGCAGTTACTCTATGGGAGGGATCGGCGAGCAGTACTTC. Its translation is CASSYSMGGIGEQYF.

The chain is built from TRBV7-9 and TRBJ2-2; 9 nucleotides agree with TRBD2. CDR1 is SEHNR, CDR2 FQNEAQ, per germline (reference sequence). V shed 1 base, J shed 2 bases, and the junction held 8 bases outside the gene matches. The CDR3 contains 18 residues. CDR3 in DNA: TGTGCCAGCAGCTTAGTTCGGCTAGCGGGACTTAACACCGGGGAGCTGTTTTTT. Translating gives CASSLVRLAGLNTGELFF.

The chain carries TRBV2 and TRBJ2-7, with D possibly TRBD2 on 7 matching bases. Trimming pared 11 bases from V and 0 bases from J, leaving 11 bases between. The length of the CDR3 is 12 residues. Germline values: CDR1 SNHLY, CDR2 FYNNEI. The CDR3 region is CAGGGSSYEQYF. DNA for the CDR3: TGTGCCGGCGGGGGCAGCTCCTACGAGCAGTACTTC.

The chain is built from TRBV27 and TRBJ2-1; 7 nucleotides line up with TRBD2. The V and J ends lost 6 bases and 1 base, in that order; junction bases with no gene match: 9. CDR1 and CDR2 from the germline V gene are MNHEY and SMNVEV (reference sequence). The CDR3 has 16 residues. The CDR3 sequence is CASRLGAGVSYNEQFF. CDR3 sequence (DNA): TGTGCCAGCAGACTAGGGGCGGGAGTGTCCTACAATGAGCAGTTCTTC.

The V gene is TRBV7-9, the J gene TRBJ2-5; TRBD2 aligns across 8 bases. V lost 3 bases, J lost 3 bases, and 6 bases stayed unmatched. The CDR3 is 15 amino acids. Germline loops: CDR1 SEHNR, CDR2 FQNEAQ (reference sequence). The CDR3: CASSFTLGLEETQYF. CDR3 bases: TGTGCCAGCAGCTTCACCCTGGGACTAGAAGAGACCCAGTACTTC.

The rearrangement joins TRBV7-9 to TRBJ2-1, with 9 bases lining up with TRBD1. This CDR3 comprises 15 residues. The germline V gene has CDR1 SEHNR and CDR2 FQNEAQ (reference sequence). V gave up 3 bases and J gave up 6 bases; unmatched junction bases: 6. CDR3 sequence: CASSLGDRVGNEQFF. CDR3 DNA: TGTGCCAGCAGCTTGGGGGACAGGGTGGGCAATGAGCAGTTCTTC.

V gene TRBV5-1 combines with J gene TRBJ2-7; D unclear. V was clipped by 5 bases and J by 6 bases, with 12 bases between them. Germline-derived CDR1 and CDR2 are SGHRS and YFSETQ. The length of the CDR3 is 12 residues. The CDR3 bases are TGCGCCAGCAGATACCTTCTAGGCGAGCAGTACTTC. Its protein is CASRYLLGEQYF.

This rearrangement joins TRBV18 to TRBJ2-1; TRBD2 is a possible D gene (6 bases). This CDR3 has 13 residues. With 5 bases removed from V and 5 bases from J, the gap between germline ends came to 10 bases. Germline lookup yields CDR1 KGHSH and CDR2 LQKENI. The DNA of the CDR3 is TGTGCCAGCTCATCGGGAGCTGACAATGAGCAGTTCTTC. This gives the protein CASSSGADNEQFF.

The chain uses TRBV7-2 and TRBJ2-5; 7 bases align to TRBD1. The ends lost 5 bases at V and 1 base at J; junction bases unmatched: 4. In germline, CDR1 is SGHTA, CDR2 FQGNSA. The CDR3 loop spans 14 amino acids. The CDR3 coding sequence is TGTGCCAGCAGCCAGGGACAGCTCCAAGAGACCCAGTACTTC. Protein product: CASSQGQLQETQYF.

The CDR3 reads CASSLGVPRVRTGVQDGYTF. CDR3 coding DNA: TGCGCCAGCAGCTTGGGCGTACCCCGGGTTCGGACTGGGGTTCAGGATGGCTACACCTTC. The gene calls are TRBV5-1 and TRBJ1-2; D not certain. V was shortened by 0 bases and J by 6 bases, with 30 bases between the two germline ends. The CDR3 loop spans 20 amino acids. Germline V gene data show CDR1 as SGHRS and CDR2 as YFSETQ.

V and J are TRBV5-6 and TRBJ2-5, with TRBD2 matching over 9 bases. Germline V gene sequence: CDR1 SGHDT, CDR2 YYEEEE. After removal of 1 base from V and 2 bases from J, the junction contained 6 bases not matched to a gene. This CDR3 spans 16 amino acids. CDR3 DNA sequence: TGTGCCAGCAGCTTGTACCCGACTAGCGGACAAGAGACCCAGTACTTC. It codes for CASSLYPTSGQETQYF.

The CDR3 loop reads CASSYLRVDTEAFF. In DNA form, the CDR3 reads TGTGCCAGCAGTTACCTTCGGGTTGACACTGAAGCTTTCTTT. The chain employs TRBV6-5 and TRBJ1-1; D gene unclear. This CDR3 is 14 amino acids long. CDR1 is MNHEY and CDR2 is SVGAGI in the germline V gene. V lost 2 bases and J 3 bases, leaving 10 bases between the germline ends.

The genes are TRBV7-2 and TRBJ2-7; 9 positions agree with TRBD2. CDR1 is SGHTA and CDR2 is FQGNSA in the germline V gene. The CDR3 spans 15 residues. After removal of 5 bases from V and 9 bases from J, the junction contained 14 bases not matched to a gene. CDR3 sequence (DNA): TGTGCCAGCAGCCCGCGCACTAGCGGGTGGCTTGGGCAGTACTTC. Protein sequence: CASSPRTSGWLGQYF.

The chain joins TRBV5-1 to TRBJ2-1, with D tentatively TRBD1 (6 bases). The V end was cut by 4 bases, the J end by 0 bases, with 14 bases between. The germline CDR1 and CDR2 sequences are SGHRS and YFSETQ. CDR3 length: 16 residues. The CDR3 nucleotides read TGCGCCAGCAGCCCGGGTAAAGGGGGCTCCTACAATGAGCAGTTCTTC. Residues: CASSPGKGGSYNEQFF.

This clone was counted between two and nine times. The chain carries TRBV30 and TRBJ1-1, with 7 bases aligning to TRBD1. Looked up from germline, CDR1 is GTSNPN and CDR2 is SVGIG (reference sequence). The V and J ends lost 3 bases and 1 base, in that order; junction bases with no gene match: 2. This CDR3 comprises 13 residues. In nucleotides, the CDR3 is TGTGCCTGGAGCCGGGACAGGAACACTGAAGCTTTCTTT. This gives the protein CAWSRDRNTEAFF. The complete variable domain, with remaining parts taken from reference TRBV30 and TRBJ1-1, reads SQTIHQWPATLVQPVGSPLSLECTVEGTSNPNLYWYRQAAGRGLQLLFYSVGIGQISSEVPQNLSASRPQDRQFILSSKKLLLSDSGFYLCAWSRDRNTEAFFGQGTRLTVV.

The V gene is TRBV6-6, the J gene TRBJ2-3; no clear D. Between the trimmed V and J ends, which lost 5 bases and 6 bases, there was a span of 9 bases. Germline V lookup: CDR1 MNHNY, CDR2 SVGAGI (reference sequence). The CDR3 is 12 residues long. In nucleotides, the CDR3 is TGTGCCAGCAGTCCCTCAGTCGATACGCAGTATTTT. It is translated as CASSPSVDTQYF.

The sample holds one count of this clone. The genes are TRBV2 and TRBJ1-4; no clear D. This CDR3 spans 16 amino acids. Trimming took 6 bases from V and 8 from J, leaving 22 bases between them. Germline V lookup: CDR1 SNHLY, CDR2 FYNNEI. CDR3 region: CASSLRFGEVREKLFF. The CDR3 DNA follows: TGTGCCAGCAGCCTCCGTTTCGGGGAAGTTAGGGAAAAACTGTTTTTT.

The chain joins TRBV11-2 to TRBJ2-4; 8 bases are a match to TRBD1. From germline, CDR1 is SGHAT and CDR2 FQNNGV. V shed 4 bases and J 3 bases; nucleotides not matched to a gene: 8. The CDR3 loop spans 16 amino acids. CDR3 in DNA: TGTGCCAGCAGCTACCGGACAGGGTTGGGCAAAAACATTCAGTACTTC. Protein sequence: CASSYRTGLGKNIQYF.

This rearrangement joins TRBV9 to TRBJ2-5; 12 bases align to TRBD2. J gave up 9 bases and V 0 bases, and 6 bases lay outside the gene matches. CDR1 and CDR2 from the germline V gene are SGDLS and YYNGEE. This CDR3 region has 15 residues. CDR3 DNA: TGTGCCAGCAGCGTAGCTAGCGGGAGGGGGGGGGCCCAGTACTTC. This translates into CASSVASGRGGAQYF.

The J gene is TRBJ1-1, the V gene TRBV19; D possibly corresponds to TRBD1 (6 bases). Per the germline V gene, CDR1 is LNHDA and CDR2 is SQIVND (reference sequence). The germline V and J ends were trimmed by 6 bases and 7 bases, with 12 bases remaining between them. The CDR3 contains 12 residues. The CDR3 DNA follows: TGTGCCAGTAGCTTTACAGGGCATGAAGCTTTCTTT. Its translation is CASSFTGHEAFF.

The V and J genes are TRBV29-1 and TRBJ1-1; 11 bases line up with TRBD1. The V gene's germline CDR1 is SQVTM and CDR2 ANQGSEA. The J segment lost 4 bases and the V segment lost 5 bases, leaving 9 bases of the junction unmatched. This CDR3 comprises 15 residues. This CDR3 is CSVKTRTGGFTEAFF. The CDR3 nucleotides read TGCAGCGTTAAAACCAGGACAGGGGGCTTCACTGAAGCTTTCTTT. Drawing the rest from reference TRBV29-1 and TRBJ1-1, the complete variable domain is SAVISQKPSRDICQRGTSLTIQCQVDSQVTMMFWYRQQPGQSLTLIATANQGSEATYESGFVIDKFPISRPNLTFSTLTVSNMSPEDSSIYLCSVKTRTGGFTEAFFGQGTRLTVV.